This TCR beta chain was sequenced in a study of PD-1 blockade in mismatch repair-deficient tumors. Turning to the study itself: Patients had around twelve mismatch repair-deficient cancer types, all previously treated and progressing.

This clone was detected a few times. What it binds is unknown. The junction departs from germline at one end; a sequencing error may be responsible. The method was immunoSEQ multiplex PCR; TCRdb's version includes in-frame clones alone and lacks a portion of them. The data show fewer than 10,000 clones, 85% seen once. Points from the study as a whole: Tumor-resident clones, often absent from pretreatment blood, expanded after pembrolizumab and then contracted.

TCRs were sequenced from a few patients responding to pembrolizumab. Germline CDR1 MDHEN, CDR2 SYDVKM. This CDR3 is 11 amino acids long. This TCR was recovered from an adult with mismatch repair-deficient cancer. The rearrangement uses TRBV28 and TRBJ2-7; a weak D match, TRBD2 (6 bases). Here the sequenced sample was PBMCs, taken 46 to 47 weeks after starting pembrolizumab. Here the CDR3 reads CRPGESGEQYF. DNA for the CDR3: TGCCGTCCGGGGGAGTCGGGGGAGCAGTACTTC.